This entry features one T cell receptor (beta chain) sequence. Its specificity is not known. Given the absence of the conserved phenylalanine or tryptophan at the CDR3 end, a read error is likely. The sample originates from a study of CD8+CD57+ T cells in acquired aplastic anemia. Across the whole study: Sorting CD4+ and CD8+ cells gave DNA averaging about 3.3 ug. Mean read depth for CD4+ cells from healthy donors was 10 million to 13 million. Whole-study findings and limits: Patients versus controls showed no significant CD8+ Simpson's diversity difference. Common to patients and controls were twenty-nine CD8+ CDR3 sequences.

Genomic DNA templated the TCR beta VDJ and CDR3 profiling. TCRdb re-called the reads through MiXCR, storing one row per CDR3 protein. The table lists some 42,000 distinct CDR3 sequences, approximately 67% of them singletons. Trimming at V came to 5 bases and at J to 4 bases, leaving 11 bases not matched to a gene. The CDR3 spans 17 residues. Germline CDR1 reads LNHDA; CDR2 reads SQIVND (reference sequence). The J gene is TRBJ1-1, the V gene TRBV19; TRBD1 matches at 12 bases. Specimen: sorted CD4+, CD8+, or CD8+CD57+ T cells (not recorded which) from PBMCs. This TCR was sampled from a human donor in good health, serving as a control. CDR3 in amino acids: CASSRGQGASVGTEAFL. CDR3 nucleotides: TGTGCCAGTAGTCGGGGACAGGGGGCTTCGGTAGGCACTGAAGCTTTCCTT.